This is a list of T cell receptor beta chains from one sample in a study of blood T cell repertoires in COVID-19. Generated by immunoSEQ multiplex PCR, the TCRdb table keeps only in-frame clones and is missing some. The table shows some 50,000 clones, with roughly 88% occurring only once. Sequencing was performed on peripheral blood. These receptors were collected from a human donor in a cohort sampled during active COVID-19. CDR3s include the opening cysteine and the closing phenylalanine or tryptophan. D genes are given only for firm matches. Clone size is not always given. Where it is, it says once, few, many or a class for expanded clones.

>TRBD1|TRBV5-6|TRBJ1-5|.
TGTGCCAGCAGCTTTAGGGACAGCCGGAATCAGCCCCAGCATTTT
CASSFRDSRNQPQHF
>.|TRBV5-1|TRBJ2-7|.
TGCGCCAGCAGCCCCACCCAACGAGGTCACGAGCAGTACTTC
CASSPTQRGHEQYF
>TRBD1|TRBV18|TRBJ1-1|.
TGTGCCAGCTCACGGGACAGGGGGGACACTGAAGCTTTCTTT
CASSRDRGDTEAFF
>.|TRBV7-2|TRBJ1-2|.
TGTGCCAGCAGCTTAGATGGGGGAGGTCTTCAATACACCTTC
CASSLDGGGLQYTF
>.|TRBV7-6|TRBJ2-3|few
TGTGCCAGCAGCCGATGGGGCGGGATCCGCACAGATACGCAGTATTTT
CASSRWGGIRTDTQYF
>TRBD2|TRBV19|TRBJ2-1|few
TGTGCCAGTAGTGGGACTAGCGGCTATAACTCCTACAATGAGCAGTTCTTC
CASSGTSGYNSYNEQFF
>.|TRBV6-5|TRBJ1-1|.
TGTGCCACCCAGCAGGGTATGAACACTGAAGCTTTCTTT
CATQQGMNTEAFF
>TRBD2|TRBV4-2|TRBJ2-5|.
TGTGCCAGCAGCCAAGGCGGGGGTTGGGAGACCCAGTACTTC
CASSQGGGWETQYF
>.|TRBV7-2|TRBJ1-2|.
TGTGCCAGCAGCGACAGTGGGTTGAGCTACACCTTC
CASSDSGLSYTF
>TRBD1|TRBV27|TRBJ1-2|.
TGTGCCAGCAGTCCGCGACAGGGCGGGATGGGCTACACCTTC
CASSPRQGGMGYTF
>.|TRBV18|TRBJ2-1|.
TGTGCCAGCTCACCCCTCCGGACAGAGCACAATGAGCAGTTCTTC
CASSPLRTEHNEQFF
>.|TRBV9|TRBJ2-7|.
TGTGCCAGCAGCGTAGAGGCGGGTGGGCCCTACGAGCAGTACTTC
CASSVEAGGPYEQYF
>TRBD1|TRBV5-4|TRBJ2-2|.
TGTGCCAGCTCATACCGGGACAGCACCGGGGAGCTGTTTTTT
CASSYRDSTGELFF
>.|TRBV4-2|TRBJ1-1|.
TGTGCCAGCAGCCTGACAGAGAACACTGAAGCTTTCTTT
CASSLTENTEAFF
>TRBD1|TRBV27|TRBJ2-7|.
TGTGCCAGCAGTTCCCCGGGACAGGGGGCCTACGAGCAGTACTTC
CASSSPGQGAYEQYF
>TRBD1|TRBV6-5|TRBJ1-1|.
TGTGCCAGCAGTTCCAGGACAGGTCGCACTGAAGCTTTCTTT
CASSSRTGRTEAFF
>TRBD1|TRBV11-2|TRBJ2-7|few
TGTGCCAGCAGCTCCACTCTACAGGGGGCCCTCTCCTACGAGCAGTACTTC
CASSSTLQGALSYEQYF
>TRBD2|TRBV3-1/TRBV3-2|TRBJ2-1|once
TGTGCCAGCAGCCCGCGGACTAGCGGACCATTTAGTTACAATGAGCAGTTCTTC
CASSPRTSGPFSYNEQFF
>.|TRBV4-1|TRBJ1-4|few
TGCGCCAGCAGCCAAGATGAAGGGAGGTATGAAAAACTGTTTTTT
CASSQDEGRYEKLFF
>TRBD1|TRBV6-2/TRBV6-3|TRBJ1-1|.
TGTGCCAGCAGTTATCGACAGGGGAACACTGAAGCTTTCTTT
CASSYRQGNTEAFF
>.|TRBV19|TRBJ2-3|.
TGTGCCAGTAGTATAAGGGAGAGTAGCACAGATACGCAGTATTTT
CASSIRESSTDTQYF
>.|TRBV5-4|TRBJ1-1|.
TGTGCCAGCAGCTTCCGGGGGGGGAACACTGAAGCTTTCTTT
CASSFRGGNTEAFF
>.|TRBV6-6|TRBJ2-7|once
TGTGCCAGCAGTTCGACAGGCTACGAGCAGTACTTC
CASSSTGYEQYF
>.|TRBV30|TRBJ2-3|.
TGTGCCTGGAGGCTAGGGGCCCCCGCAGATACGCAGTATTTT
CAWRLGAPADTQYF